The entry below describes one T cell receptor (beta chain). Here immunoSEQ multiplex PCR was the method, and the copy in TCRdb shows in-frame clones only, minus some. The table records about 310,000 clones, approximately 80% of them present only once. This entry comes from a study of cytotoxic CD8 clonotypes in ibrutinib-treated CLL. Germline V gene sequence: CDR1 LNHDA, CDR2 SQIVND (reference sequence). The CDR3 spans 13 residues. V was shortened by 7 bases and J by 3 bases, with 10 bases between the two germline ends. This sequence joins TRBV19 and TRBJ1-5; no clear D gene. The receptor was isolated from a human donor with chronic lymphocytic leukemia. Source: PBMCs, taken before ibrutinib treatment. CDR3 region: CASTPRLNQPQHF. The CDR3 bases are TGTGCCAGTACCCCGCGGCTCAATCAGCCCCAGCATTTT.